This T cell receptor (beta chain) was recorded in a study of blood T cell repertoires in COVID-19 (dated by TCRdb to about 2020). About the study as a whole: Samples from collaborators originated in the United States, Italy and Spain and spanned both the acute and convalescent phases of COVID-19. The repertoires were released in a freely available public database meant as a resource for research on the immune response to SARS-CoV-2. The dataset comprised deeply sampled blood TCRbeta repertoires from subjects exposed to, actively infected with, or recovered from COVID-19. The prospective study material was composed of cDNA or gDNA derived from T cells, B-cell-depleted T cells, or PBMCs. Samples were obtained from the ongoing ImmuneRACE study (first 160 participants) and from 1,000 to 1,500 subjects provided by 6 global collaborators. HLA class I and class II types, where available, came from metadata supplied by the sample provider rather than from assay-based typing. The sample metadata nearly always contained a de-identified subject ID, COVID-19 status, age in years and sex. The paper as a whole reports these results and caveats: The amount of clinical and demographic metadata varied by source and participant and was provided uncurated.

The trim is 2 bases for V and 0 bases for J, with a gap of 7 bases between the germline ends. CDR1 and CDR2 are drawn from the germline V gene: SNHLY, FYNNEI. The CDR3 sequence holds 14 residues, the cysteine and phenylalanine included. The only DNA kept is the CDR3, 42 bases in frame from the first base. TCRbeta CDR3 regions were amplified from genomic DNA by means of the immunoSEQ Assay, a bias-controlled multiplex PCR. The paper's data handling went like this. The number of nucleated cells in each sample was estimated by amplification of reference gene primers within the assay. To quantify the absolute abundance of each unique TCRbeta CDR3 rearrangement, sequence reads were collapsed and filtered. For each sample, productive Simpson clonality was calculated by taking the square root of Simpson's diversity index across productive rearrangements. What TCRdb holds here is the immuneACCESS table cut down to in-frame rearrangements. Part of the clones is not present; checked against another copy, under half of the missing clones reflect an unresolved V gene, and the others are unexplained. The D gene and trimming were derived from the DNA, and the V and J assignments and clone size from that table. The sample contains 150,000 to 200,000 clones, roughly 86% of them found a single time. The ten largest clones capture nearly 2.5% of the sample.

Of note for this clone: No antigen is known for it. No per-base quality is available; no much larger clone lies one base away.

Collaborating institutions collected whole blood in K2EDTA tubes following their own protocols. Collaborator samples were shipped for TCRbeta analysis as frozen whole blood, isolated PBMCs, or DNA extracted from either sample type. Sequenced input: peripheral blood. Recombination connected TRBV2 to TRBJ2-5; perhaps TRBD1 is the D gene, with 6 bases matching. This TCR was sampled from a man aged 35 to 55 with active or convalescent COVID-19. The DNA is as follows: TGTGCCAGCAGTGAATACAGGGACCAAGAGACCCAGTACTTC. Translated, it reads CASSEYRDQETQYF.